This is a list of T cell receptor beta chains from one sample in a study of blood T cell repertoires in COVID-19. The protocol was immunoSEQ multiplex PCR, while the TCRdb copy is restricted to in-frame clones and leaves out a portion. The sample carries over 250,000 clones, more than 80% recorded once. Sequenced input: PBMCs or T cells enriched from blood (not recorded which). These receptors all stem from a woman in her 30s who had recovered from COVID-19. CDR3s include the opening cysteine and the closing phenylalanine or tryptophan. Each record gives: V gene, J gene, D gene, clone size, CDR3 protein, CDR3 DNA. The D gene is left open where the match is weak. Where a row states a size, it is once, few, many or the class of an expanded clone; other rows omit it.

TRBV2	TRBJ1-2	NA	NA	CASGQSATHGYTF	TGTGCCAGCGGACAGTCGGCAACCCATGGCTACACCTTC
TRBV24-1	TRBJ2-2	TRBD1	NA	CATSDWQGANTGELFF	TGTGCCACCAGTGATTGGCAGGGGGCGAACACCGGGGAGCTGTTTTTT
TRBV4-2	TRBJ2-2	NA	once	CASSPRVLTGELFF	TGTGCCAGCAGCCCCAGGGTTTTAACCGGGGAGCTGTTTTTT
TRBV20-1	TRBJ2-3	NA	NA	CSASRLNTQYF	TGCAGTGCTAGCCGGTTGAATACGCAGTATTTT
TRBV28	TRBJ1-6	NA	NA	CASSSEPRGANSPLHF	TGTGCCAGCAGTTCCGAACCGCGGGGGGCCAATTCACCCCTCCACTTT
TRBV27	TRBJ1-5	NA	NA	CASSLRVGNQPQHF	TGTGCCAGCAGTTTACGAGTTGGCAATCAGCCCCAGCATTTT
TRBV5-5	TRBJ2-5	NA	NA	CASSLYRQETQYF	TGTGCCAGCAGCTTGTACAGGCAAGAGACCCAGTACTTC
TRBV30	TRBJ1-2	NA	once	CAWSVSEVGYTF	TGTGCCTGGAGTGTGAGTGAAGTAGGCTACACCTTC
TRBV5-5	TRBJ2-7	NA	NA	CASSFSGGHEQYF	TGTGCCAGCAGCTTTTCCGGGGGACACGAGCAGTACTTC
TRBV18	TRBJ2-3	NA	NA	CASSPAGTTTDTQYF	TGTGCCAGCTCACCCGCCGGGACAACCACAGATACGCAGTATTTT
TRBV4-1	TRBJ2-7	NA	NA	CASSFGGSYEQYF	TGCGCCAGCAGCTTCGGGGGTAGTTACGAGCAGTACTTC
TRBV28	TRBJ2-1	NA	few	CASSRRVSGKTTSLGNEQFF	TGTGCCAGCAGTAGACGAGTTTCAGGGAAGACCACGAGCTTGGGCAATGAGCAGTTCTTC
TRBV7-3	TRBJ1-3	NA	once	CASSSDFDSGNTIYF	TGTGCCAGCAGCTCGGACTTCGACTCTGGAAACACCATATATTTT
TRBV7-2	TRBJ2-1	TRBD2	NA	CASTSGLAGGTVGNNEQFF	TGTGCCAGCACCTCCGGACTAGCGGGAGGGACCGTGGGAAACAATGAGCAGTTCTTC
TRBV4-3	TRBJ2-3	NA	NA	CASSQAGLRTDTQYF	TGCGCCAGCAGCCAAGCCGGACTCCGCACAGATACGCAGTATTTT
TRBV30	TRBJ1-6	TRBD1	few	CAWSVPGTGPSPLHF	TGTGCCTGGAGTGTTCCCGGGACAGGGCCTTCACCCCTCCACTTT
TRBV7-2	TRBJ1-5	TRBD1	once	CASSPPGTASNQPQHF	TGTGCCAGCAGCCCACCGGGGACAGCTAGCAATCAGCCCCAGCATTTT
TRBV6-5	TRBJ2-7	NA	NA	CASSTGQTTYEQYF	TGTGCCAGCAGTACGGGACAAACTACCTACGAGCAGTACTTC
TRBV10-2	TRBJ1-1	NA	few	CASSETAEAFF	TGCGCCAGCAGTGAGACGGCTGAAGCTTTCTTT
TRBV6-5	TRBJ1-1	NA	once	CASSYNGGKRPEAFF	TGTGCCAGCAGTTACAACGGGGGGAAGAGGCCTGAAGCTTTCTTT
TRBV3-1/TRBV3-2	TRBJ2-7	NA	NA	CASSHFTGPYEQYF	TGTGCCAGCAGCCATTTCACAGGCCCCTACGAGCAGTACTTC
TRBV7-2	TRBJ1-4	NA	NA	CASSVAGREKLFF	TGTGCCAGCAGCGTGGCGGGACGCGAAAAACTGTTTTTT
TRBV7-2	TRBJ2-1	NA	NA	CASTPGQPGNEQFF	TGTGCCAGCACTCCAGGCCAGCCTGGAAATGAGCAGTTCTTC
TRBV9	TRBJ2-1	NA	NA	CASSVGQVSYNEQFF	TGTGCCAGCAGCGTAGGGCAGGTAAGCTACAATGAGCAGTTCTTC
TRBV9	TRBJ1-3	NA	NA	CASSPSGRAISGNTIYF	TGTGCCAGCAGCCCATCGGGCAGGGCGATCTCTGGAAACACCATATATTTT
TRBV29-1	TRBJ1-1	TRBD1	NA	CSVEKRQGMNTEAFF	TGCAGCGTTGAGAAAAGACAGGGTATGAACACTGAAGCTTTCTTT
TRBV27	TRBJ1-5	NA	NA	CASSPSLRQPQHF	TGTGCCAGCAGTCCCTCCCTCCGGCAGCCCCAGCATTTT
TRBV19	TRBJ2-6	TRBD1	NA	CASRTGGSGANVLTF	TGTGCCAGCAGGACAGGGGGTTCTGGGGCCAACGTCCTGACTTTC
TRBV7-2	TRBJ1-6	TRBD1	NA	CASSLTGANSPLHF	TGTGCCAGCAGCTTAACAGGGGCGAATTCACCCCTCCACTTT
TRBV28	TRBJ2-7	TRBD2	NA	CASSPALGLAGSYEQYF	TGTGCCAGCAGCCCTGCCCTCGGACTAGCGGGATCCTACGAGCAGTACTTC
TRBV9	TRBJ2-1	NA	NA	CASSVDGASYNEQFF	TGTGCCAGCAGCGTAGACGGAGCCTCCTACAATGAGCAGTTCTTC
TRBV19	TRBJ1-2	NA	once	CASTWLSGNYGYTF	TGTGCCAGTACCTGGCTATCGGGGAACTATGGCTACACCTTC
TRBV7-6	TRBJ1-4	TRBD1	NA	CASSPRQGTEKLFF	TGTGCCAGCAGCCCCCGACAGGGGACTGAAAAACTGTTTTTT
TRBV29-1	TRBJ2-3	TRBD2	NA	CSVASGTSTDTQYF	TGCAGCGTTGCAAGCGGGACTAGCACAGATACGCAGTATTTT
TRBV28	TRBJ1-2	TRBD1	NA	CASRPRDRGYYGYTF	TGTGCCAGCAGGCCCCGGGACAGGGGATATTATGGCTACACCTTC
TRBV3-1/TRBV3-2	TRBJ2-1	TRBD2	NA	CASSQSTSLQFF	TGTGCCAGCAGCCAGTCGACTAGCCTGCAGTTCTTC
TRBV28	TRBJ2-1	TRBD2	few	CATISGSSSYNEQFF	TGTGCCACCATTAGCGGGAGCAGCTCCTACAATGAGCAGTTCTTC
TRBV11-3	TRBJ2-5	TRBD1	NA	CASSRQGRGETQYF	TGTGCCAGCAGTCGACAGGGGCGAGGGGAGACCCAGTACTTC
TRBV5-4	TRBJ2-1	NA	NA	CASSFERGTYNEQFF	TGTGCCAGCAGTTTCGAAAGGGGCACCTACAATGAGCAGTTCTTC
TRBV19	TRBJ2-7	TRBD1	NA	CATRGGQGSPYEQYF	TGTGCCACCAGAGGCGGACAGGGAAGCCCCTACGAGCAGTACTTC
TRBV10-3	TRBJ2-3	TRBD2	NA	CAIRPGGSTDTQYF	TGTGCCATCAGACCGGGGGGTAGCACAGATACGCAGTATTTT
TRBV6-2/TRBV6-3	TRBJ2-7	NA	NA	CASSKHTGSYEQYF	TGTGCCAGCAGTAAACATACAGGCTCCTACGAGCAGTACTTC
TRBV2	TRBJ1-1	TRBD1	NA	CAGGQGARNTEAFF	TGTGCTGGTGGACAGGGGGCACGAAACACTGAAGCTTTCTTT
TRBV28	TRBJ2-7	NA	NA	CASSFGGTPYEQYF	TGTGCCAGCAGTTTTGGAGGGACTCCCTACGAGCAGTACTTC
TRBV29-1	TRBJ1-1	NA	NA	CSVISAEAFF	TGCAGCGTTATATCAGCTGAAGCTTTCTTT
TRBV19	TRBJ2-4	NA	NA	CASRVEGARGYIQYF	TGTGCCAGTAGGGTAGAGGGGGCCCGGGGGTACATTCAGTACTTC